The clone carrying this TCR beta chain was seen only a few times. The data stem from a study of shared clonotypes between healthy human individuals. At the level of the study: Two women and a few men aged 18 to 49 made up the donors.

PCR replicates from unsorted PBMC used around 300 ng DNA, and this amount was roughly 33,000 T cell genomes. Produced via immunoSEQ multiplex PCR; TCRdb's table is partial and in-frame only. The sample has about 460,000 clones; 60% to 80% are singletons. Each of the donors was a healthy adult who was HIV-negative and had not had a recent acute infection or vaccination. The donors were all Caucasian adults (living in Nashville, Tennessee). CDR1 is MNHNS and CDR2 is SASEGT in the germline V gene. After removal of 3 bases from V and 4 bases from J, the junction contained 8 bases not matched to a gene. The CDR3 loop spans 15 amino acids.

The chain carries TRBV6-1 and TRBJ2-7, with 8 bases fitting TRBD1. This TCR was recovered from a woman aged 40 to 55 in good health. Some clones in this sample may be carry-over from other donors' samples. The sequenced material came from PBMCs. CDR3 DNA sequence: TGTGCCAGCAGTGAGGGTGCAGGGGGCCTATACGAGCAGTACTTC. It codes for CASSEGAGGLYEQYF.